Sequencing of this TCR beta chain was carried out in a study of blood T cell repertoires in COVID-19. About the study: T cells, B-cell-depleted T cells, or PBMCs provided the cDNA or gDNA that served as material.

The protocol was immunoSEQ multiplex PCR, while the TCRdb copy is restricted to in-frame clones and leaves out a portion. The top ten clones hold around 14% of a sample with more than 95,000 clones, around 86% of them seen once. The germline CDR1 and CDR2 sequences are MNHEY and SVGAGI. This CDR3 spans 11 amino acids. V lost 7 bases, J lost 10 bases, and 12 bases lay in between. This clone was observed a few times. The receptor's source is a man aged 50 or older with acute or convalescent COVID-19. The material sequenced was peripheral blood. The chain is built from TRBV6-5 and TRBJ2-3; maybe TRBD1 (6 bases). In DNA, the CDR3 is TGTGCCAGCACTCAAACAGGGTCGCAGTATTTT. Amino acid sequence: CASTQTGSQYF.